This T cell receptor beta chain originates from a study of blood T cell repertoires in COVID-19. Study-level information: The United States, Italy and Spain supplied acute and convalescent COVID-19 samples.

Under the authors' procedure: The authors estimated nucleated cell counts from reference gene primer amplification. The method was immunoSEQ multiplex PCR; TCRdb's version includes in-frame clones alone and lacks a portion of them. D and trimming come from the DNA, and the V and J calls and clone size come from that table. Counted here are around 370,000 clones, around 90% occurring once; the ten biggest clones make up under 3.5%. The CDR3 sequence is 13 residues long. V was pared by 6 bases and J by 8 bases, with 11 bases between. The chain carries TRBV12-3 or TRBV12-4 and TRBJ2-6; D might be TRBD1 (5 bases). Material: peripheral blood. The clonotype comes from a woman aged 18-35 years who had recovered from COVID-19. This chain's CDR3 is CASRDDSTNVLTF. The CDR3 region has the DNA TGTGCCAGCAGGGACGACAGCACCAACGTCCTGACTTTC.